Sequencing of this T cell receptor (beta chain) was carried out in a study of CD8 T cells in Susac syndrome. When the RNA was reverse transcribed, random hexamers were used with an input of roughly 0.45 to 1 ug. TCRdb independently ran MiXCR on the immunoSEQ multiplex PCR reads; one entry per CDR3 protein. Of hundreds of thousands of distinct CDR3 sequences listed, 70% to 90% are singletons. CDR1 and CDR2 (germline): MNHEY, SMNVEV (reference sequence). CDR3 length: 12 amino acids. The V gene lost 4 bases and the J gene lost 4 bases, with 8 bases spanning the gap. The T cells that were sequenced for TCR beta were CD8+ and CD4+ cells from blood.

This chain links TRBV27 with TRBJ2-7, with D unresolved. The sequencing input was CD8+ T cells from PBMCs. The sequence came from a human donor with multiple sclerosis. The CDR3 is CASSSRWYEQYF. In DNA, the CDR3 is TGTGCCAGCAGTTCGAGATGGTACGAGCAGTACTTC.